This T cell receptor beta chain stems from a study of response to subunit inactivated influenza vaccine (dated by TCRdb to the late 2010s). The study in broad terms: Deep quantitative T cell receptor repertoire profiling was used in the study to track responses to a trivalent subunit inactivated influenza vaccine. Broader findings and caveats from the paper: The authors proposed that each seasonal influenza vaccination may bring in only a limited number of new T cells.

From the cysteine up to the phenylalanine, the CDR3 has a length of 15 residues. Of all the DNA, just the CDR3 is kept, 45 bases in frame from base 1. Looking up the germline V gene yields CDR1 ENHRY and CDR2 SYGVKD. V is pruned by 7 bases and J by 6 bases, leaving 14 bases of the junction without a gene match. This clonotype came up a few times. Its specific antigen is unknown. It has no much larger one-base neighbor in the sample; base qualities were not kept. Receptor amplification or capture employed RT-PCR. Reads for this sample came from an Illumina HiSeq 2500. The raw public reads went through TCRdb reprocessing: fastp at Q25, MiXCR clone calling, in-frame beta chains kept. Under each unique CDR3 protein, matching rows form one entry showing the most common genes and DNA. This sample has hundreds of thousands of distinct CDR3 sequences in its table, and around 8% of those were observed once. The top ten constitute 10% to 15% of the sample.

This sequence was found in a man aged 50 to 69 who received an inactivated influenza vaccine. Donor details come from another sample of the same person, matched by shared clones. The source was PBMCs from blood, collected around 25 months after vaccination. The sequence links TRBV10-3 to TRBJ2-7; 8 middle bases align to TRBD1. The CDR3 region has the sequence CAITTGQGAQFEQYF. The bases are TGTGCCATCACCACCGGACAGGGTGCCCAATTCGAGCAGTACTTC.